This T cell receptor (beta chain) is from a study of blood T cell repertoires in COVID-19. As originally analysed: Amplification with reference gene primers provided the estimates of nucleated cell counts. Assay used: immunoSEQ multiplex PCR; TCRdb lists only in-frame clones, some missing. Clone size and V and J calls were adopted from that table, with D and trimming inferred from the DNA. This sample carries about 110,000 clones, approximately 82% of them seen once, and the ten largest clones take 18%. The CDR3 covers 12 residues. Per germline, CDR1 MNHEY and CDR2 SVGAGI. Trimming took 4 bases from V and 7 from J, leaving 10 bases between them. In its sample, this clone was seen once.

Sequenced sample: peripheral blood. The gene calls are TRBV6-5 and TRBJ1-1; unclear D gene. The origin of this receptor is a woman aged 55-75 years with acute or convalescent COVID-19. The CDR3 nucleotides are TGTGCCAGCAGTTCGCGGGGAGTTGAAGCTTTCTTT. It is translated as CASSSRGVEAFF.